A single T cell receptor (beta chain) is shown here with its context. Its recognized antigen is unknown. Base qualities are not recorded, but no much larger clone differs from it by a single base. The data stem from a study of glioma-infiltrating T cells after dendritic cell vaccination (dated by TCRdb to 2016 to 2018). For the wider study: The cohort included some 15 glioblastoma patients drawn from Phase I and II dendritic cell vaccination trials, of whom 9 were newly diagnosed and 6 had recurrent disease. To make the vaccine, monocyte-derived dendritic cells were cultured for less than nine days with IL-4 and GM-CSF and then pulsed overnight with autologous tumor lysate. TCR sequencing metrics, including TIL content and tumor-blood repertoire overlap, were correlated with survival after dendritic cell vaccination. Patients received three intradermal dendritic cell vaccine injections at biweekly intervals in the arm below the axilla. Deep sequencing of TCR beta CDR3 regions was used to quantify tumor-infiltrating lymphocyte content and compare tumor and blood repertoires in dendritic cell-vaccinated glioblastoma patients. Between the early 2000s and the early 2010s, the patients were given dendritic cell vaccination pulsed with autologous tumor lysate.

The V end gives up 2 bases and the J end 2 bases, leaving 13 bases in the junction not matched to a gene. The germline V gene encodes CDR1 SGHRS and CDR2 YFSETQ. Its CDR3 holds 18 amino acids, cysteine through phenylalanine. CDR3 DNA is the only sequence kept; it has 54 bases, read in frame from the first base. TCRB CDR3 regions were amplified from roughly 1.8 ug genomic DNA, or all available DNA if less, using the immunoSEQ assay. The multiplex PCR employed 60 forward primers targeting TCR V beta segments and 13 reverse primers targeting J beta segments. Synthetic control templates were spiked into each sample at limiting dilution to estimate reads per starting template. Sequencing produced 87 bp reads on the Illumina HiSeq System. Under the source paper's analysis protocol: To remove PCR and sequencing errors, closely related sequences were merged with a nearest neighbor algorithm. TCR overlap was defined as the percentage of unique tumor TCR beta sequences that were also found in the peripheral blood of the same patient. The clones in this table, taken by TCRdb from immuneACCESS, are in-frame only. Not every clone is retained; where verified, under half of the shortfall comes from an unresolved V gene, and the cause of the rest is unknown. V and J calls and clone size are as listed in that table; D and trimming were resolved from the DNA. The sample table contains over 90,000 clones; only one count was recorded for approximately 81% of them. The ten largest clones add up to just under 3% of the sample.

What the authors observed across the whole study: Higher estimated pretreatment TIL content predicted longer time to progression and overall survival after dendritic cell vaccination. No direct relationship between TCR clonality and survival was found, suggesting a diverse polyclonal response may matter. The response model built on TCR overlap across three groups was characterized as speculative, with prospective validation still needed. The cohort was small and heterogeneous, with few patients having full blood and tumor sets and even fewer initial-recurrent tumor pairs.

To be selected, patients needed enough residual fresh-frozen tumor tissue and more than two years of available survival data. An isocitrate dehydrogenase mutation was not carried by any of the glioblastoma patients, although molecular status was otherwise variable. PBMC were collected before vaccination, two weeks after the third vaccination, and at tumor progression if tumor progression occurred. The Qiagen DNeasy Blood extraction Kit was used for extraction of genomic DNA. The input for sequencing was blood, taken before dendritic cell vaccination. The sequence came from a human donor with glioblastoma. The chain is made from TRBV5-1 and TRBJ2-3, with 8 bases in between that match TRBD1. Here the CDR3 is given as CASSFLASGTGSTDTQYF. In nucleotide form, the sequence is TGCGCCAGCAGCTTTCTGGCTTCAGGGACAGGATCCACAGATACGCAGTATTTT.